The clone carrying this TCR beta chain was picked up one time. Germline assignment: CDR1 MNHNS and CDR2 SASEGT. The V gene lost 2 bases and the J gene lost 1 base, with 9 bases spanning the gap. The CDR3 is 15 amino acids. Assay: immunoSEQ multiplex PCR; the TCRdb copy retains only in-frame clones and omits some. The sample contains 140,000 to 150,000 clones, 85% to 95% of which appear only once. These data belong to a study of T cell responses to AZD1222 COVID-19 vaccine. The genes are TRBV6-1 and TRBJ1-3; the D gene is possibly TRBD1 (5 bases). This sequence originates from an adult who had recovered from COVID-19. The sample was peripheral blood, taken after recovery from COVID-19. The CDR3 here is CASSEYGGSGNTIYF. CDR3 DNA: TGTGCCAGCAGTGAATATGGGGGTTCTGGAAACACCATATATTTT.